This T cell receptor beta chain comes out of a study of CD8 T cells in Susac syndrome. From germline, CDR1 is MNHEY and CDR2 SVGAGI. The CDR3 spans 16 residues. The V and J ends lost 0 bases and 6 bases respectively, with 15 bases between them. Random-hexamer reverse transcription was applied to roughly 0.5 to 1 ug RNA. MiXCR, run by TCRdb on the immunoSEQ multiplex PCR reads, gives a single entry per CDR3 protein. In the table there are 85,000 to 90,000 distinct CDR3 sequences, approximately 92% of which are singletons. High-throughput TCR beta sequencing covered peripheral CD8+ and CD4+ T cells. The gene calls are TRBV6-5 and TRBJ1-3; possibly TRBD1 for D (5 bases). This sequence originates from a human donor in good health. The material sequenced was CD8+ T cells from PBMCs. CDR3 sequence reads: CASSYSRQGGENTIYF. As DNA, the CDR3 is TGTGCCAGCAGTTACTCGAGGCAGGGAGGAGAAAACACCATATATTTT.